Below, 12 T cell receptor beta chains from the same sample are listed, as sequenced in a study of read filtering for tumor transcriptome and immune sequencing (dated by TCRdb to 2019 to 2021). Sequencing used an Illumina HiSeq 4000. TCR libraries were constructed from roughly 0.4 ug RNA using the Immunoverse kit, and molecular barcoded adaptors covering alpha/delta and beta/gamma chains were employed. Through fastp at Q25 and MiXCR, TCRdb rebuilt clones from the public reads, retaining in-frame beta chains. A single entry per CDR3 protein holds the most common genes and DNA from its merged rows. A total of 50,000 to 65,000 distinct CDR3 sequences appear in this sample, roughly 18% of them only once. 11% to 15% of the sample goes to the ten largest clones. Material for sequencing was a population of CD138-negative cells sorted from bone marrow. The cell subset or site label on this specimen signifies: bone marrow mononuclear cells depleted of CD138+ plasma/myeloma cells by negative magnetic selection. The receptors derive from a donor at least 40 years old with multiple myeloma.

As to this clonotype: Being one base from a much bigger clone, this may be a read error. The V call is TRBV5-1, the J call TRBJ2-1; 8 bases fit TRBD2. This CDR3 spans 13 amino acids. The germline V gene has CDR1 SGHRS and CDR2 YFSETQ. In DNA form, the CDR3 reads TGCGCCATCAGCTTGACCACAGCGGGAGTCCCGTTCTTC. Translating gives CAISLTTAGVPFF.

This clonotype came up many times. This chain joins TRBV10-3 and TRBJ1-5, with 8 bases that match TRBD1. The CDR3 totals 13 residues. The germline gives CDR1 ENHRY, CDR2 SYGVKD. V shed 6 bases, J shed 2 bases, and the junction held 0 bases outside the gene matches. CDR3 sequence (DNA): TGTGCCATCAGGGGACAGGGCAATCAGCCCCAGCATTTT. This sequence encodes CAIRGQGNQPQHF.

This clonotype was counted a few times. The gene calls are TRBV20-1 and TRBJ1-1; 7 nucleotides agree with TRBD1. The CDR3 totals 14 residues. The germline gives CDR1 DFQATT, CDR2 SNEGSKA (reference sequence). V trimming: 0 bases; J trimming: 2 bases; junction bases outside the gene matches: 3. The CDR3 loop reads CSAREGTANTEAFF. The CDR3 nucleotides are TGCAGTGCTAGAGAAGGGACAGCTAACACTGAAGCTTTCTTT.

This clonotype was observed a single time. This sequence joins TRBV30 and TRBJ1-5; D gene uncertain. The CDR3 is 13 residues long. Germline CDR1 and CDR2: GTSNPN and SVGIG (reference sequence). V gave up 0 bases and J gave up 5 bases, with 8 bases separating them. The CDR3 coding sequence is TGTGCCTGGAGTGTACGGTCGGATCAGCCCCAGCATTTT. Translated, it gives CAWSVRSDQPQHF.

Worth noting for this clonotype: Because it lacks the conserved phenylalanine or tryptophan at the end, this CDR3 is likely a read error. This rearrangement joins TRBV7-2 to TRBJ1-1; D unresolved. V gave up 5 bases and J gave up 5 bases, with 9 bases separating them. The germline gives CDR1 SGHTA, CDR2 FQGNSA. The length of the CDR3 is 12 residues. DNA of the CDR3: TGTGCCAGCAGCCAGTACGAGACTGAAGCTTTCCTT. This encodes CASSQYETEAFL.

This clonotype was detected many times. The rearrangement joins TRBV28 to TRBJ2-7; TRBD1 matches 7 bases. Germline assignment: CDR1 MDHEN and CDR2 SYDVKM. The CDR3 extends over 16 amino acids. Trimming at V came to 3 bases and at J to 5 bases, leaving 13 bases not matched to a gene. CDR3 amino acids: CASSFRLQGLRDEQYF. CDR3 DNA sequence: TGTGCCAGCAGTTTCCGCCTACAGGGGTTGCGGGACGAGCAGTACTTC.

This clonotype was detected many times. The chain employs TRBV5-1 and TRBJ1-1, with 7 bases identical to TRBD1. This CDR3 spans 14 amino acids. The junction had 8 bases not matched to a gene; V was cut back by 4 bases and J by 5 bases. CDR1 and CDR2 from the germline V gene are SGHRS and YFSETQ. The CDR3 DNA is TGCGCCAGCAGCATCCGACAGGGAGGAACTGAAGCTTTCTTT. It yields the protein CASSIRQGGTEAFF.

The table lists this clonotype with many counts. The V call is TRBV5-6, the J call TRBJ2-1; no definite D call. Germline V lookup: CDR1 SGHDT, CDR2 YYEEEE. V lost 4 bases, J lost 2 bases, and 13 bases lay in between. This CDR3 spans 15 amino acids. Here the CDR3 DNA reads TGTGCCAGCAGCAGACATAGGGTGGCCTACAATGAGCAGTTCTTC. It specifies CASSRHRVAYNEQFF.

Concerning this clonotype itself: A much more abundant neighbour one base away suggests this may be a read error. The rearrangement links TRBV11-2 to TRBJ2-1; possible D gene TRBD1, 6 bases. The CDR3 totals 14 residues. The germline V and J ends were trimmed by 5 bases and 8 bases, with 16 bases remaining between them. Per germline, CDR1 SGHAT and CDR2 FQNNGV. The CDR3: CASSLNTGPHEQFF. DNA for the CDR3: TGTGCCAGCAGCCTCAATACAGGGCCCCATGAGCAGTTCTTC.

About this clonotype itself: It differs at one base from a far larger clone, so likely a read error. The conserved final phenylalanine or tryptophan is absent from the CDR3, which likely points to a read error. J is TRBJ2-1 and V is TRBV11-3; no definite D call. The V end lost 2 bases, the J end lost 7 bases, and 9 bases lay between the germline ends. Germline loops: CDR1 SGHNT, CDR2 YENEEA. This CDR3 has 13 residues. This chain's CDR3 is CASSLLRQNEQFL. The CDR3 nucleotides are TGTGCCAGCAGCTTATTGAGACAAAATGAGCAGTTCCTC.

This clonotype has at least ten counts. The genes are TRBV20-1 and TRBJ1-1; a weak D match, TRBD1 (6 bases). CDR3 length: 13 residues. V gave up 8 bases and J gave up 1 base, with 14 bases separating them. In germline, CDR1 is DFQATT, CDR2 SNEGSKA (reference sequence). In DNA form, the CDR3 reads TGCAGTCTCGACGGGACAAAGAACACTGAAGCTTTCTTT. Translating gives CSLDGTKNTEAFF.

This clonotype appeared many times. V is TRBV7-2 and J is TRBJ2-3; TRBD1 matches 7 bases. This CDR3 is built from 16 residues. V lost 0 bases, J lost 1 base, and 4 bases stayed unmatched. Germline CDR1 and CDR2: SGHTA and FQGNSA. For the CDR3, the DNA is TGTGCCAGCAGCTTAGCGCGAACAGGGGGCACAGATACGCAGTATTTT. It is translated as CASSLARTGGTDTQYF.